This TCR beta chain originates from a study of low-dose radiotherapy and immunotherapy resistance in tumors (dated by TCRdb to between 2021 and 2022). Turning to the overall study: In Cohort 1, 0.5 Gy per fraction was delivered every 2 weeks, and a total PTV dose of 6.5 Gy was prescribed. In Cohort 2, 1 Gy per fraction was delivered every two weeks, for a total of 13 Gy over 26 weeks. Patients were given nivolumab as a 240 mg flat dose every two weeks and ipilimumab at 1 mg/kg every six weeks, with both drugs delivered intravenously. Every two weeks, patients got intravenous cyclophosphamide at 200 mg/m2, given one day ahead of each radiation and immunotherapy administration. No randomization into treatment groups was done for the people taking part in the trial. Starting on cycle 1 day 1, patients took 300 mg of aspirin by mouth once a day for four cycles. The translational analysis covered eight patients: three from the first dose cohort and the first five from the second dose cohort.

The trim is 4 bases for V and 7 bases for J, with a gap of 23 bases between the germline ends. From cysteine to phenylalanine, the CDR3 is 16 amino acids long. Only the CDR3 DNA is retained, 48 bases long and in frame from the first base. Via the germline V gene, CDR1 is MGHRA and CDR2 YSYEKL. The time point label of this sample denotes: before trial treatment. Donors were enrolled in RACIN, a single-arm phase I dose-escalation trial combining nivolumab, ipilimumab, aspirin, low-dose cyclophosphamide and low-dose radiotherapy. Eligible patients had advanced, TIL-negative solid tumors. This clonotype was counted at least ten times. The antigen this receptor binds is unknown. No much larger clone exists at a distance of one base, and base qualities are not known. The sequencer was an Illumina HiSeq 2500. First-strand cDNA was synthesized with Superscript III and a set of TRAV- and TRBV-specific primers, covering both TCRalpha and TCRbeta chains. A roughly 19-cycle PCR with Phusion amplified the TCRs, pairing a constant-region primer with the adapter that was attached to the V primers. The MessageAmp II aRNA Amplification Kit was used to amplify the isolated mRNA, with in vitro transcription run for less than 20 hours at 37 degrees C. The Dynabeads mRNA DIRECT Purification Kit was used to isolate mRNA for TCR sequencing. A second 25-cycle Phusion PCR added indexed Illumina adapters, and products were purified with AMPure XP beads. As for the original processing: Using custom Perl scripts, TCR sequences encoding the same protein were pooled, out-of-frame sequences were removed, and the abundance of each clonotype was computed. TCR sequences supported by only a single read were excluded from analysis. Shannon entropy, Gini index, clonality, richness, and the frequency of TCRs shared between repertoires were included as repertoire metrics. TCRdb's own reprocessing of the public reads used fastp at Q25 and MiXCR and kept productive beta chains. Identical CDR3 proteins give one entry, which carries the most common genes and DNA. Here the V and J calls rest on TCRdb's processing, not on the authors' analysis. The sample records around 68,000 distinct CDR3 sequences, around 27% of which are singletons. 6% to 7% of the sample lies in the top ten.

The rearranged segments are TRBV4-1 and TRBJ2-7; tentative D gene TRBD1, with 6 bases matching. This clonotype was sampled from a male donor with rectosigmoid adenocarcinoma. Here the sequenced sample was PBMCs, taken before treatment. DNA sequence: TGCGCCAGCAGCCGAGGCCGGGACACTACCTCGAGAGAGCAGTACTTC. It encodes CASSRGRDTTSREQYF.